This paragraph reports one T cell receptor (beta chain). These data come from a study of blood T cell repertoires in COVID-19. Per germline, CDR1 KGHDR and CDR2 SFDVKD. This CDR3 has 14 residues. The V and J ends lost 7 bases and 11 bases, in that order; junction bases with no gene match: 10. Measured with immunoSEQ multiplex PCR; TCRdb has only the in-frame clones, and not every one. The repertoire holds some 130,000 clones, with around 80% as singletons. Input material: PBMCs or T cells enriched from blood (not recorded which). The source of this sequence is a woman between 50 and 59 years old who had recovered from COVID-19. The chain recombines TRBV24-1 with TRBJ1-6, with TRBD1 identical over 7 bases. The CDR3 here is CATSRAWRGPPLHF. As DNA, the CDR3 is TGTGCCACCAGCCGAGCCTGGAGGGGGCCACCCCTCCACTTT.